The TCR beta chain described here comes from a study of blood T cell repertoires in COVID-19. Study at large: Italy, Spain and the United States were the sources of the convalescent and acute COVID-19 samples. Sample material is recorded as cDNA or gDNA derived from T cells, B-cell-depleted T cells, or PBMCs.

Data came from immunoSEQ multiplex PCR; TCRdb stores just in-frame clones and leaves some out. The repertoire holds 110,000 to 150,000 clones, around 80% seen once, with 5.5% to 7% in the top ten. The sequence was collected from a woman aged 45-65 years who had recovered from COVID-19. The specimen was PBMCs or T cells enriched from blood (not recorded which).

The CDR3, as DNA: TGTGCCAGCAGTTACCTTACTTCGGGACAGGGAGGAGGCTACACCTTC. Translated, it gives CASSYLTSGQGGGYTF. The chain has TRBV6-5 and TRBJ1-2, with 9 bases identical to TRBD1. Germline V gene lookup returns CDR1 MNHEY and CDR2 SVGAGI. The CDR3 extends over 16 amino acids. V dropped 2 bases and J dropped 8; count of bases not matched to a gene: 12.